Shown below are 13 T cell receptor beta chains from a single sample sequenced in a study of blood T cell repertoires in COVID-19 (dated by TCRdb to about 2020). Libraries came from the immunoSEQ multiplex PCR assay. The source is immuneACCESS, and TCRdb retained only in-frame sequences with V and J called. Part of the clones is not carried over; for the studies checked, unresolved V genes explain less than half of this, and the remainder is unexplained. The sample includes 160,000 or so clones, with around 80% observed a single time. The ten top clones hold about 7% of the sample. Material for sequencing was peripheral blood. The source is a man aged 65 to 79 with active or convalescent COVID-19.

The gene calls are TRBV28 and TRBJ2-6, with TRBD1 matching 7 bases. Trimming at V came to 6 bases and at J to 0 bases, leaving 5 bases not matched to a gene. The CDR3 consists of 16 residues. Germline loops: CDR1 MDHEN, CDR2 SYDVKM. For the CDR3, the DNA is TGTGCCAGCAGGCGTGAGGGGGCCTCTGGGGCCAACGTCCTGACTTTC. Its translation is CASRREGASGANVLTF.

In nucleotides, the CDR3 is TGTGCCAGCAGCAGTACCGTTGCCTACGAGCAGTACTTC. It is translated as CASSSTVAYEQYF. The chain employs TRBV2 and TRBJ2-7; D call uncertain. Germline V gene data show CDR1 as SNHLY and CDR2 as FYNNEI. V was trimmed by 6 bases and J by 2 bases, leaving 11 bases between them. The CDR3 sequence is 13 residues long.

This chain connects TRBV18 to TRBJ1-1, with TRBD1 matching over 8 bases. The CDR3 contains 15 residues. CDR1 is KGHSH, CDR2 LQKENI, per germline. With V trimmed by 5 bases and J by 4 bases, 9 bases remained unmatched. Here the CDR3 DNA reads TGTGCCAGCTCATCGACAGGGGTCGGGGGCACTGAAGCTTTCTTT. Protein sequence: CASSSTGVGGTEAFF.

The J gene is TRBJ2-2, the V gene TRBV5-1; D may be TRBD2 (7 bases). V was cut by 0 bases and J by 5 bases, with 14 bases left in between. CDR1 and CDR2 (germline): SGHRS, YFSETQ. The CDR3 covers 16 residues. The CDR3 protein is CASSLAGGLGTGELFF. In DNA, the CDR3 is TGCGCCAGCAGCTTGGCCGGGGGGCTAGGGACCGGGGAGCTGTTTTTT.

This clone was found once. The CDR3 spells CASSPDLLDEQYF. The DNA for the CDR3 is TGTGCCAGCAGCCCAGATTTACTAGACGAGCAGTACTTC. The chain uses TRBV5-6 and TRBJ2-7, with D tentatively TRBD2 (5 bases). CDR1 and CDR2 (germline): SGHDT, YYEEEE. This CDR3 comprises 13 residues. V lost 4 bases and J lost 5, with 13 bases in between.

V is TRBV6-5 and J is TRBJ2-5; 7 nucleotides align to TRBD1. The CDR3 is made up of 15 amino acids. J lost 2 bases, V lost 9 bases, and 12 bases had no gene match. Per the germline V gene, CDR1 is MNHEY and CDR2 is SVGAGI. The DNA of the CDR3 is TGTGCCAGTACTACCAGCCAGGGACAGCAAGAGACCCAGTACTTC. As protein: CASTTSQGQQETQYF.

The chain couples TRBV5-8 to TRBJ2-7, with D possibly TRBD2 on 6 matching bases. Germline CDR1 and CDR2: SGHTS and YDEGEE. The CDR3 sequence is 16 residues long. V dropped 6 bases and J dropped 0 bases, with 19 bases sitting between them. CDR3 coding DNA: TGTGCCAGCACCTCAGGAGGGATGAGGAGCTCCTACGAGCAGTACTTC. Encoded protein: CASTSGGMRSSYEQYF. Drawing the rest from reference TRBV5-8 and TRBJ2-7, the complete variable domain is EAGVTQSPTHLIKTRGQQATLRCSPISGHTSVYWYQQALGLGLQFLLWYDEGEERNRGNFPPRFSGRQFPNYSSELNVNALELEDSALYLCASTSGGMRSSYEQYFGPGTRLTVT.

This clone was observed a handful of times. The chain recombines TRBV19 with TRBJ2-2; D is unresolved. This CDR3 is built from 13 residues. Trimming removed 10 bases at V and 2 bases at J, with 11 bases between. CDR1 is LNHDA and CDR2 is SQIVND in the germline V gene (reference sequence). CDR3 sequence: CATSKLNTGELFF. For the CDR3, the DNA is TGTGCCACGAGCAAATTAAACACCGGGGAGCTGTTTTTT.

Many counts were recorded for this clone. The V and J genes are TRBV19 and TRBJ1-5, with D unclear. Germline V gene sequence: CDR1 LNHDA, CDR2 SQIVND (reference sequence). The CDR3 loop spans 18 amino acids. The V gene lost 4 bases and the J gene lost 0 bases, with 19 bases spanning the gap. The CDR3 reads CASSTEGVAAYSNQPQHF. The CDR3 DNA is TGTGCCAGTAGTACAGAGGGTGTGGCGGCTTATAGCAATCAGCCCCAGCATTTT.

The chain uses TRBV2 and TRBJ1-1; no definite D call. V dropped 7 bases and J dropped 0 bases, with 9 bases sitting between them. The CDR3 covers 13 residues. Germline loops: CDR1 SNHLY, CDR2 FYNNEI. The CDR3 loop reads CASTKIVNTEAFF. The CDR3 DNA sequence: TGTGCCAGCACTAAAATAGTGAACACTGAAGCTTTCTTT.

This clone was seen a single time. The V and J genes are TRBV5-6 and TRBJ1-2; no definite D call. The CDR3 extends over 13 amino acids. Trimming removed 0 bases from V and 4 bases from J, with 7 bases in between. Germline assignment: CDR1 SGHDT and CDR2 YYEEEE. The CDR3 DNA follows: TGTGCCAGCAGCTTGGAGCTGCGCTATGGCTACACCTTC. Amino acids: CASSLELRYGYTF.

In its sample, this clone was seen once. This chain uses TRBV10-3 with TRBJ2-7, with 8 bases aligning to TRBD1. This CDR3 has 16 amino acids. With V trimmed by 2 bases and J by 2 bases, 8 bases remained unmatched. The germline V gene has CDR1 ENHRY and CDR2 SYGVKD. The CDR3 DNA reads as TGTGCCATCAGTGAGGGGGCAGGGGGCGGTACCTACGAGCAGTACTTC. This translates into CAISEGAGGGTYEQYF.

The rearrangement joins TRBV4-3 to TRBJ2-2; tentatively, D is TRBD1 (6 bases). Trimming took off 6 bases at V and 1 base at J, with 12 bases between the two ends. This CDR3 contains 15 residues. Germline V gene data show CDR1 as LGHNA and CDR2 as YSLEER. The CDR3: CASRTLQGNTGELFF. In DNA, the CDR3 is TGCGCCAGCAGGACGTTACAGGGGAACACCGGGGAGCTGTTTTTT.